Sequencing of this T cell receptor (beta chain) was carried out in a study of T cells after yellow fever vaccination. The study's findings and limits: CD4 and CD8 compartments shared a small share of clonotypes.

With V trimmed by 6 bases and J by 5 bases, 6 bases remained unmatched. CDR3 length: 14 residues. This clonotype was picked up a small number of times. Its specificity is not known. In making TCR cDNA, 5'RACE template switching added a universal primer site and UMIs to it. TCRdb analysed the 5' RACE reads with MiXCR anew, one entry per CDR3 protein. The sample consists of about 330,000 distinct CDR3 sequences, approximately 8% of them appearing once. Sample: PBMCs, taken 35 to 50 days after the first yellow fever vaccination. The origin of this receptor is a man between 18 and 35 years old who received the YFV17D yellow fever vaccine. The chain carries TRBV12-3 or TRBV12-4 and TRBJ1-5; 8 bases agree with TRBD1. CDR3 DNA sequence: TGTGCCAGCAGCCGGACAGGGCGTTATCAGCCCCAGCATTTT. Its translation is CASSRTGRYQPQHF.